This T cell receptor beta chain emerged from a study of T-cell reconstitution after alpha-beta-depleted transplantation in children. Study findings and constraints: Newly produced T cells mostly accounted for T-cell counts and diversity one year post-transplant.

Comment on this clonotype: The antigen is not known.

During its preparation, the TCRbeta library received unique molecular identifiers. Using its own MiXCR run on the PCR reads, TCRdb lists one record per CDR3 protein. This table has fewer than 250,000 distinct CDR3 sequences, about a sixth appearing once. The CDR3 has 16 amino acids. The trim removed 7 bases at V and 5 bases at J, leaving 18 bases unmatched. CDR1 and CDR2 (germline): SQVTM, ANQGSEA. This sequence was found in a male patient under 10 years old who had a stem cell transplant for acute lymphoblastic leukemia, so the T cells may come from the graft donor. The rearrangement uses TRBV29-1 and TRBJ2-7, with 9 bases identical to TRBD1. Sequences were derived from PBMCs, mostly from graft donor cells, sampled 360 days after TCRalphabeta/CD19-depleted stem cell transplant. In DNA, the CDR3 is TGCAGCGCAGCTCTAGGGACAGGGTGGGTGGTTAACGAGCAGTACTTC. Protein: CSAALGTGWVVNEQYF.